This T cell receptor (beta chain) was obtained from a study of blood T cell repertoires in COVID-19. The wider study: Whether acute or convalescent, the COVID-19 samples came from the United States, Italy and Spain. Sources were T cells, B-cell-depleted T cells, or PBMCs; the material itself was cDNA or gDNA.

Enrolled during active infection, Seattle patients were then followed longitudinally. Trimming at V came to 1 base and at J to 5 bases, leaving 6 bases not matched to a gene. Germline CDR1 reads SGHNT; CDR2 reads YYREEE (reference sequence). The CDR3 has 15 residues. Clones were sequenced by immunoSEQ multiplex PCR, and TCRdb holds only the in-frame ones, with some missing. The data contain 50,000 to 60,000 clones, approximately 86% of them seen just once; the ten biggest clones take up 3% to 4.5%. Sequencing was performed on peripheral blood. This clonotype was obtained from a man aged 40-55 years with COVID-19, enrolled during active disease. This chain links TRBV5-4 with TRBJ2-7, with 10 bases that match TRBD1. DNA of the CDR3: TGTGCCAGCAGCTTGCTAGGGGACAGGGGAAACGAGCAGTACTTC. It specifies CASSLLGDRGNEQYF. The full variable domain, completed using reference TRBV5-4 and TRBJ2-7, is ETGVTQSPTHLIKTRGQQVTLRCSSQSGHNTVSWYQQALGQGPQFIFQYYREEENGRGNFPPRFSGLQFPNYSSELNVNALELDDSALYLCASSLLGDRGNEQYFGPGTRLTVT.